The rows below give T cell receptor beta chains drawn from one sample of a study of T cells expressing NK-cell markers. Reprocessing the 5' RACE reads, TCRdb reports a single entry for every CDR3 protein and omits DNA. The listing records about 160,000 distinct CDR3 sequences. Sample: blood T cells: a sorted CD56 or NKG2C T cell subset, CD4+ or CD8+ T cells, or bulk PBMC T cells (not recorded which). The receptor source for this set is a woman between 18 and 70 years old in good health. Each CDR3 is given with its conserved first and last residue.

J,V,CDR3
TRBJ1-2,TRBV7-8,CASSLAGQGAYGYTF
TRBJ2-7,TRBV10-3,CAISDDAGAYEQYF
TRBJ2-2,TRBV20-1,CSARGFRGPGELFF
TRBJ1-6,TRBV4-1,CASSSGGFDSPLHF
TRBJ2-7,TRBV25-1,CASSEFRGLVHEEQYF
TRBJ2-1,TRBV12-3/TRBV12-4,CASSSWTSGAYNEQFF
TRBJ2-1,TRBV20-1,CSARVSLAGDYNEQFF
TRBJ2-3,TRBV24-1,CATSEPAGADTQYF
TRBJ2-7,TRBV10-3,CATNSGSAYEQYF
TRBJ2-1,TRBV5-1,CASSARQGDYNEQFF
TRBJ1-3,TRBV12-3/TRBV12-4,CASSEGARGNTIYF
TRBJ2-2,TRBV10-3,CAISESTRAGELFF
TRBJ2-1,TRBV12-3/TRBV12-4,CASSSGVSYNEQFF
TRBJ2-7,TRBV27,CASSLIRDRGYEQYF
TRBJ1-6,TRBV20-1,CSARDRGLGNSPLHF
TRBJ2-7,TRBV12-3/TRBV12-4,CASSNPQGNDEQYF
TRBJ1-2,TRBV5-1,CASSLSRPESGYTF
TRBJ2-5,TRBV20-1,CSARDQAGGIETQYF
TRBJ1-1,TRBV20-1,CSARDRRGHTEAFF
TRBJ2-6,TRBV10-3,CATPRGLRHSGANVLTF